This TCR beta chain appears in the sequencing data of a study of neoadjuvant anti-PD-1 for oral cavity cancer. Method: immunoSEQ multiplex PCR; TCRdb's copy keeps in-frame clones and lacks some. The table has over 8,500 clones, 60% to 75% seen once. CDR1 and CDR2 (germline): MDHEN, SYDVKM. CDR3 length: 15 amino acids. In this sample, this clone turned up a few times. The V and J genes are TRBV28 and TRBJ2-7; 7 bases fit TRBD2. Sequences were derived from tumor tissue, sampled before nivolumab (anti-PD-1) treatment. The TCR sequence derives from a person aged 40-85 years with oral cavity squamous cell carcinoma. CDR3 sequence reads: CSSGTITTSSYEQYF. Written as DNA, the CDR3 is TGTTCTAGCGGAACTATTACTACTAGCTCCTACGAGCAGTACTTC.